Each of the 13 T cell receptor beta chains below was sequenced from the same sample in a study of blood T cell repertoires in COVID-19. The data were produced by immunoSEQ multiplex PCR, yet TCRdb's version contains in-frame clones alone and is incomplete. The sample has 80,000 to 100,000 clones, about 86% seen once. Sequenced input: peripheral blood. The receptors derive from a woman aged 80 or older with acute or convalescent COVID-19.

The rearrangement uses TRBV18 and TRBJ2-7, with D possibly matching TRBD1 (6 bases). Germline lookup yields CDR1 KGHSH and CDR2 LQKENI. The CDR3 sequence is 14 residues long. Trimming shortened V by 2 bases and J by 4 bases, and 12 bases separated the two germline ends. CDR3 loop: CASSPTRGPYEQYF. CDR3 DNA sequence: TGTGCCAGCTCACCAACCAGGGGTCCTTACGAGCAGTACTTC.

V gene TRBV11-1 combines with J gene TRBJ2-1; 9 positions match TRBD1. V was pared by 5 bases and J by 7 bases, with 12 bases of the junction left unmatched. Germline V gene lookup returns CDR1 SGHAT and CDR2 FQDESV (reference sequence). The CDR3 is made up of 16 amino acids. CDR3: CASSPSRDRAGNEQFF. CDR3 sequence (DNA): TGTGCCAGCAGCCCTAGCCGGGACAGGGCGGGGAATGAGCAGTTCTTC.

This chain links TRBV7-2 with TRBJ2-5; D is unclear. The germline gives CDR1 SGHTA, CDR2 FQGNSA. This CDR3 is 14 amino acids long. Between the trimmed V and J ends, which lost 3 bases and 5 bases, there was a span of 13 bases. In nucleotides, the CDR3 is TGTGCCAGCAGCTTGGGTATGGGCATGGAGACCCAGTACTTC. Translation: CASSLGMGMETQYF. Supplemented by reference TRBV7-2 and TRBJ2-5, the full variable domain reads GAGVSQSPSNKVTEKGKDVELRCDPISGHTALYWYRQSLGQGLEFLIYFQGNSAPDKSGLPSDRFSAERTGGSVSTLTIQRTQQEDSAVYLCASSLGMGMETQYFGPGTRLLVL.

The chain combines TRBV7-8 with TRBJ1-5; 7 nucleotides agree with TRBD1. CDR1 is SGHVS, CDR2 FQNEAQ, per germline. The CDR3 contains 13 residues. V lost 4 bases and J lost 7; bases outside the gene matches: 4. CDR3 sequence: CASSSTGNQPQHF. The CDR3, as DNA: TGTGCCAGCAGCTCGACAGGGAACCAGCCCCAGCATTTT.

The rearrangement joins TRBV7-9 to TRBJ1-2, with D maybe TRBD1 (5 bases). The germline V gene has CDR1 SEHNR and CDR2 FQNEAQ (reference sequence). This CDR3 spans 12 amino acids. The ends were cut back, 2 bases at V and 8 bases at J, with 9 bases in the middle. CDR3 coding DNA: TGTGCCAGCAGCTTATCAGGGTTGGGCTACACCTTC. Translating gives CASSLSGLGYTF.

The rearrangement links TRBV28 to TRBJ2-7, with TRBD1 matching over 7 bases. The CDR3 totals 16 residues. V lost 5 bases to trimming and J lost 4 bases; unmatched junction nucleotides: 14. Germline loops: CDR1 MDHEN, CDR2 SYDVKM. The CDR3 DNA reads as TGTGCCAGCAGTCCCACAGGACAGGCCGCCCAATACGAGCAGTACTTC. As protein: CASSPTGQAAQYEQYF.

V usage is TRBV12-3 or TRBV12-4 and J usage is TRBJ2-7, with D tentatively TRBD1 (6 bases). This CDR3 has 13 residues. V lost 6 bases, J lost 5 bases, and 14 bases lay in between. The DNA of the CDR3 is TGTGCCAGCAGACCGACAGGTAGCCACGAGCAGTACTTC. It specifies CASRPTGSHEQYF.

This clone is a singleton in its sample. Distinct nucleotide sequences in the sample also encode this CDR3. The V and J genes are TRBV6-5 and TRBJ1-3, with D tentatively TRBD1 (5 bases). V lost 5 bases, J lost 3 bases, and 8 bases lay in between. Germline V gene sequence: CDR1 MNHEY, CDR2 SVGAGI. The CDR3 has 13 residues. The CDR3 here is CASSQGSGNTIYF. CDR3 nucleotides: TGTGCCAGCAGTCAGGGAAGTGGAAACACCATATATTTT.

This clone was counted a few times. This rearrangement joins TRBV5-1 to TRBJ2-2, with D possibly TRBD2 on 5 matching bases. The germline V gene has CDR1 SGHRS and CDR2 YFSETQ. This CDR3 is 12 amino acids long. V gave up 3 bases and J gave up 5 bases, with 5 bases separating them. The CDR3 DNA follows: TGCGCCAGCAGCTGGACTACCGGGGAGCTGTTTTTT. Translated, it gives CASSWTTGELFF.

The chain recombines TRBV5-1 with TRBJ1-1; D is possibly TRBD1 (5 bases). Germline assignment: CDR1 SGHRS and CDR2 YFSETQ. Deletions cut 4 bases from V and 1 base from J, with 14 bases between. CDR3 length equals 15 residues. The CDR3 reads CASSRGEGGNTEAFF. CDR3 nucleotides: TGCGCCAGCAGCCGAGGGGAGGGCGGGAACACTGAAGCTTTCTTT.

This chain uses TRBV6-6 with TRBJ2-7, with TRBD1 matching 10 bases. The V and J ends lost 1 base and 6 bases, in that order; junction bases with no gene match: 3. This CDR3 spans 14 amino acids. CDR1 is MNHNY, CDR2 SVGAGI, per germline (reference sequence). The CDR3 coding sequence is TGTGCCAGCAGTTACTTGACAGGGGGCGCCGAGCAGTACTTC. This translates into CASSYLTGGAEQYF.

The V call is TRBV19, the J call TRBJ2-3, with a possible D match to TRBD2 (6 bases). V lost 1 base, J lost 0 bases, and 11 bases lay in between. CDR3 length: 16 residues. Germline V gene data show CDR1 as LNHDA and CDR2 as SQIVND (reference sequence). CDR3 DNA: TGTGCCAGTAGTATAGTTGGCGGGACCAGCACAGATACGCAGTATTTT. Amino acids: CASSIVGGTSTDTQYF. The full variable domain, completed using reference TRBV19 and TRBJ2-3, is DGGITQSPKYLFRKEGQNVTLSCEQNLNHDAMYWYRQDPGQGLRLIYYSQIVNDFQKGDIAEGYSVSREKKESFPLTVTSAQKNPTAFYLCASSIVGGTSTDTQYFGPGTRLTVL.

This chain links TRBV30 with TRBJ1-1, with D unresolved. CDR1 and CDR2 (germline): GTSNPN, SVGIG (reference sequence). The V end lost 5 bases, the J end lost 1 base, and 11 bases lay between the germline ends. The CDR3 has 13 residues. CDR3 protein: CAWDGVGNTEAFF. CDR3 DNA: TGTGCCTGGGACGGGGTAGGGAACACTGAAGCTTTCTTT.